The clone carrying this TCR beta chain was seen at least ten times. Its antigen is unknown. TCRdb re-analysed the reads in MiXCR, keeping a single row per CDR3 protein. The table shows roughly 500,000 distinct CDR3 sequences, with around 11% occurring only once. This entry is derived from a study of T cell repertoires in cytomegalovirus infection. The overall study: Carrying CMV and the relevant HLA type showed in public TCR beta signatures. Study-level results: CMV-specific HLA-C-restricted TCR beta clonotypes dominated the ex vivo response. Cumulative frequency of public TCR beta families picked out carriers of CMV plus the relevant HLA.

Sequencing input: PBMCs. The receptor was derived from a human donor in good health (CMV status not recorded). Some clones in this sample may be carry-over from other donors' samples.

CDR3 region: CASRSFGGANVLTF. CDR3 DNA sequence: TGTGCCAGCAGATCGTTTGGTGGGGCCAACGTCCTGACTTTC. The chain is built from TRBV12-3 or TRBV12-4 and TRBJ2-6; D uncertain. V shed 6 bases and J shed 3 bases, with 9 bases lying between them. CDR3 length: 14 amino acids.